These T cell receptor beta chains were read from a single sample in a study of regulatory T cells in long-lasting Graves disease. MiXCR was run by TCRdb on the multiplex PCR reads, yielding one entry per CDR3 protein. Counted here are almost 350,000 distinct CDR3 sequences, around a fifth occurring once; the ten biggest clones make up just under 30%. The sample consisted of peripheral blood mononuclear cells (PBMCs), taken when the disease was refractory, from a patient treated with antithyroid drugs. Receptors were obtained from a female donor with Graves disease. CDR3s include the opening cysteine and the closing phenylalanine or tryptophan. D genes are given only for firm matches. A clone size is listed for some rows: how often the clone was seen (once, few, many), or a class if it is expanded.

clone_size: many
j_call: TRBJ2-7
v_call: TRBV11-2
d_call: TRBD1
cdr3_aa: CASSLGDRRSSYEQYF
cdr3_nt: TGTGCCAGCAGCTTAGGGGACAGAAGGAGCTCCTACGAGCAGTACTTC

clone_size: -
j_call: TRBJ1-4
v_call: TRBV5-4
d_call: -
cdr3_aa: CASSLIPGSEKLFF
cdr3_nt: TGTGCCAGCAGCTTGATTCCAGGCTCTGAAAAACTGTTTTTT

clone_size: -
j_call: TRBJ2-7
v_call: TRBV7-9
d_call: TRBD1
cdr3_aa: CASSETGTGGREQYF
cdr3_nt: TGTGCCAGCAGCGAAACCGGGACAGGGGGTCGGGAGCAGTACTTC

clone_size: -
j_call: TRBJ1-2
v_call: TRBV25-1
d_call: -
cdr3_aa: CASSELGKDYTF
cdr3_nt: TGTGCCAGCAGTGAGTTGGGCAAGGACTACACCTTC

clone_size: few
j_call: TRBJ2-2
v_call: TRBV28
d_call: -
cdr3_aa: CASSFTAGELFF
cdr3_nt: TGTGCCAGCAGTTTTACTGCGGGGGAGCTGTTTTTT

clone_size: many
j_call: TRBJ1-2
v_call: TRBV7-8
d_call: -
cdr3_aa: CASSQDPQGRGYTF
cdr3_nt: TGTGCCAGCAGCCAGGACCCCCAAGGACGTGGCTACACCTTC

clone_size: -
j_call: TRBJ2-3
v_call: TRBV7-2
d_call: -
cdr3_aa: CASSFRVGSSTDTQYF
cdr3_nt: TGTGCCAGCAGCTTCAGAGTGGGGTCTAGCACAGATACGCAGTATTTT

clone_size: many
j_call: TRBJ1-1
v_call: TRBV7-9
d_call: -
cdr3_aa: CASSLVSALNTEAFF
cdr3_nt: TGTGCCAGCAGCTTAGTATCCGCTTTGAACACTGAAGCTTTCTTT

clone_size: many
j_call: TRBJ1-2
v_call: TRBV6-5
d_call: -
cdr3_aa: CASSFSRPYGYTF
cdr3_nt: TGTGCCAGCAGTTTTAGCCGACCCTATGGCTACACCTTC

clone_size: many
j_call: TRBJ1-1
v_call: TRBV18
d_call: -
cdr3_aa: CASSGDDWNTEAFF
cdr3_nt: TGTGCCAGCTCCGGCGACGACTGGAACACTGAAGCTTTCTTT

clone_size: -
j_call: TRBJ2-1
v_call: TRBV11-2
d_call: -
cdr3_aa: CASSLLAGANLNNEQFF
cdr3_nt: TGTGCCAGCAGCTTACTTGCGGGGGCCAATCTTAACAATGAGCAGTTCTTC

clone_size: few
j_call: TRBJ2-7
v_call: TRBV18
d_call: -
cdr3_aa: CASSHRDATYEQYF
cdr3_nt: TGTGCCAGCTCGCACCGGGACGCCACCTACGAGCAGTACTTC

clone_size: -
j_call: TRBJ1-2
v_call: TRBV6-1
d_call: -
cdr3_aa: CATDREVSYGYTF
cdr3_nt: TGTGCCACCGATAGGGAGGTCAGCTATGGCTACACCTTC

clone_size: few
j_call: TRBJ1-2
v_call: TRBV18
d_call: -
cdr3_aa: CASSPPLQSYGYTF
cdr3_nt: TGTGCCAGCTCACCACCTTTACAGAGCTATGGCTACACCTTC

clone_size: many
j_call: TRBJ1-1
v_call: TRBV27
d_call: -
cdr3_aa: CASSFGADTEAFF
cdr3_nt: TGTGCCAGCAGTTTCGGGGCGGACACTGAAGCTTTCTTT

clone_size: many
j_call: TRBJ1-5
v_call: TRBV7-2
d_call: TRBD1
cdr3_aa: CASSLWTGGVQGQPQHF
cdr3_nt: TGTGCCAGCAGCTTATGGACAGGGGGCGTTCAAGGTCAGCCCCAGCATTTT

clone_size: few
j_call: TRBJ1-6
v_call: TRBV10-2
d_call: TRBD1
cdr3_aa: CASSGAGTDNSPLHF
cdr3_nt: TGCGCCAGCAGTGGAGCCGGGACAGACAATTCACCCCTCCACTTT

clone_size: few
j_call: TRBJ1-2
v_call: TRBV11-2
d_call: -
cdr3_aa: CASSHPSYGYTF
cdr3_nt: TGTGCCAGCAGCCATCCCAGCTATGGCTACACCTTC

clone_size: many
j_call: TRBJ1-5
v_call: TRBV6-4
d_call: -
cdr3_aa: CASRARGGNQPQHF
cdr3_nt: TGTGCCAGCAGGGCCAGGGGAGGCAATCAGCCCCAGCATTTT

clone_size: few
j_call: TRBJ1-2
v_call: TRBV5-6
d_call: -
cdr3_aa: CASSLGYRDGYTF
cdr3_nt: TGTGCCAGCAGCTTGGGATACAGGGATGGCTACACCTTC

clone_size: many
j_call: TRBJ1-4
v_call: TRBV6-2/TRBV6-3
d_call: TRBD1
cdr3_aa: CASSYSSAIRGRYTNEKLFF
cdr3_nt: TGTGCCAGCAGTTACTCGAGCGCGATTAGGGGGCGTTATACTAATGAAAAACTGTTTTTT

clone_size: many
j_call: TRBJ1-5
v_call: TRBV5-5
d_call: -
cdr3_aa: CASSPGQPNQPQHF
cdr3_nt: TGTGCCAGCAGCCCAGGACAGCCCAATCAGCCCCAGCATTTT

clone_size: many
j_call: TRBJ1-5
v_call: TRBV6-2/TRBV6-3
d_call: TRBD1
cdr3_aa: CASSYTLSTGRYNQPQHF
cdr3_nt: TGTGCCAGCAGTTACACCCTATCGACAGGGCGATACAATCAGCCCCAGCATTTT

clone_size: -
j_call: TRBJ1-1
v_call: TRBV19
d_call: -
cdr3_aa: CASFHRDRSEAFF
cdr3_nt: TGTGCCAGTTTCCACAGGGATCGGTCTGAAGCTTTCTTT

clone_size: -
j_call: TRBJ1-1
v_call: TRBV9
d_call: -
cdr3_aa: CASSVNSGLNTEAFF
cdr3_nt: TGTGCCAGCAGCGTCAACAGTGGGCTTAACACTGAAGCTTTCTTT

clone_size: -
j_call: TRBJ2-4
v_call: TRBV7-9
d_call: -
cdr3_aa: CASSLGAKGKNIQYF
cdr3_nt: TGTGCCAGCAGCTTAGGCGCAAAGGGAAAAAACATTCAGTACTTC

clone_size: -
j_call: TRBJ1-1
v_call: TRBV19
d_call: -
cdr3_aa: CASSTRTVMNTEAFF
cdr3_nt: TGTGCCAGTAGTACAAGGACAGTGATGAACACTGAAGCTTTCTTT